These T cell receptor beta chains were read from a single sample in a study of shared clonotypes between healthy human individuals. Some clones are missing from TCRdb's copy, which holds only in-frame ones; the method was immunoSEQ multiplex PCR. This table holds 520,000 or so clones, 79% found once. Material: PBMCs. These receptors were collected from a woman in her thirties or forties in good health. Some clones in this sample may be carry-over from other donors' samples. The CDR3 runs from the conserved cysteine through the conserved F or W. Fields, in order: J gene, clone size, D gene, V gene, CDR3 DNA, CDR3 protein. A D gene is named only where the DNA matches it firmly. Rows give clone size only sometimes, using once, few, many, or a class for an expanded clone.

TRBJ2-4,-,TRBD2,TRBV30,TGTGCCTGGAGTGCTCGACTAGCGGGAGACAAAAACATTCAGTACTTC,CAWSARLAGDKNIQYF
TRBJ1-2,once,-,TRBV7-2,TGTGCCAGCAGATCGGGCTCTCATGGGGATGGCTACACCTTC,CASRSGSHGDGYTF
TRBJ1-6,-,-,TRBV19,TGTGCCAGTAGTCCTGGGGACCTCTATAATTCACCCCTCCACTTT,CASSPGDLYNSPLHF
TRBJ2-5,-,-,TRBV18,TGTGCCAGCCTGGAACAAGAGACCCAGTACTTC,CASLEQETQYF
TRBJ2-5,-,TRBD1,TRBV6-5,TGTGCCAGCAAAAAACGAACAGGGGTGGAGACCCAGTACTTC,CASKKRTGVETQYF
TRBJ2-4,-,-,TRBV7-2,TGTGCCAGCAGCTTAGTCTTCAGGTCGGCGGCCAAAAACATTCAGTACTTC,CASSLVFRSAAKNIQYF
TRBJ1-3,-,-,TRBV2,TGTGCCAGCAAAGAGGAAGGGGTAAACACCATATATTTT,CASKEEGVNTIYF
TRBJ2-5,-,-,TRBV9,TGTGCCAGCAGCGTAGGGGCCACCAGTGACCCAGAGACCCAGTACTTC,CASSVGATSDPETQYF
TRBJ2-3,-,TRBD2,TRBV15,TGTGCCACCAGCAGAAGTATAGCGGGAGGGCCTTTGGATACGCAGTATTTT,CATSRSIAGGPLDTQYF
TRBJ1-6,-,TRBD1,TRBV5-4,TGTGCCAGCAGCTTTTTGAGACAGGGCGATATGAATTCACCCCTCCACTTT,CASSFLRQGDMNSPLHF
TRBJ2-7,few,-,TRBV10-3,TGTGCCATCGGGGACACTGGTACTCGGGACGAGCAGTACTTC,CAIGDTGTRDEQYF
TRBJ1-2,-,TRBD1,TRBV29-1,TGCAGCGTTGAGAGACAGGGCGGAACCTATGGCTACACCTTC,CSVERQGGTYGYTF
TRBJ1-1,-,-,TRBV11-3,TGTGCCAGCAGCTTATTCAGCAACACTGAAGCTTTCTTT,CASSLFSNTEAFF
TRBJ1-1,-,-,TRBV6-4,TGTGCCAGCACCTCAACCGGGACTGAAGCTTTCTTT,CASTSTGTEAFF
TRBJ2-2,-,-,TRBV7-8,TGTGCCAGCAGCTTAGGGGCGAACACCGGGGAGCTGTTTTTT,CASSLGANTGELFF
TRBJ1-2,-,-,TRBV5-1,TGCGCCAGCTCACCGGGGTACAGAGTTCCTGGCTACACCTTC,CASSPGYRVPGYTF
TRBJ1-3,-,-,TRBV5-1,TGCGCCAGCAGCTTGCAAGGCTCTGGAAACACCATATATTTT,CASSLQGSGNTIYF
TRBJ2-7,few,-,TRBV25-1,TGTGCCAGCAGTGAAGGAGCGGGCCAGGGAGGCTGGTCCTACGAGCAGTACTTC,CASSEGAGQGGWSYEQYF
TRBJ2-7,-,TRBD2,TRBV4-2,TGTGCCAGCAGCCAAGGTCCTAGCGGGAGGGGAACCTACGAGCAGTACTTC,CASSQGPSGRGTYEQYF
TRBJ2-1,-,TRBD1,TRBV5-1,TGCGCCAGCAGCTTGAACAGGGGCCCCAATGAGCAGTTCTTC,CASSLNRGPNEQFF
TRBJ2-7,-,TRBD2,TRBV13,TGTGCCAGCAGCTTCTCGACTAGCGGGAAGCCGCCCTACGAGCAGTACTTC,CASSFSTSGKPPYEQYF
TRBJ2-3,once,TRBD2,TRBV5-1,TGCGCCAGCAGCTTGGCGGGACTAGCGGGAGGAGGGGCAGATACGCAGTATTTT,CASSLAGLAGGGADTQYF
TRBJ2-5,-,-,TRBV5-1,TGCGCCAGCAGTCCTCGGGACCAAGAGACCCAGTACTTC,CASSPRDQETQYF
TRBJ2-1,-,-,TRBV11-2,TGTGCCAGCAGCTTCTTAGATTGGAGCTCCTACAATGAGCAGTTCTTC,CASSFLDWSSYNEQFF
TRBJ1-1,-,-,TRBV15,TGTGCCACCAGCAGAGCCGGCCTGACTGAAGCTTTCTTT,CATSRAGLTEAFF
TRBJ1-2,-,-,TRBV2,TGTGCCAGCAGGACGACAGATTTCTATGGCTACACCTTC,CASRTTDFYGYTF
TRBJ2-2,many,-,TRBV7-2,TGTGCCAGCAGCGGACCGAACACCGGGGAGCTGTTTTTT,CASSGPNTGELFF
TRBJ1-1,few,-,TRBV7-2,TGTGCCAGCAGCTTAGAAGGGAGGGGGAACACTGAAGCTTTCTTT,CASSLEGRGNTEAFF
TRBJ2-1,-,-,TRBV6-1,TGTGCCAGCAGTGAAGCGCTTCTACAGGGGAGGAATGAGCAGTTCTTC,CASSEALLQGRNEQFF
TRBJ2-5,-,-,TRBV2,TGTGCCAGCACCGCCGGAGGGGGTTCGGAAGAGACCCAGTACTTC,CASTAGGGSEETQYF
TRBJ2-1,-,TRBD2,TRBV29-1,TGCAGCGTTGCCCCCCGGGGGGCCTACAATGAGCAGTTCTTC,CSVAPRGAYNEQFF
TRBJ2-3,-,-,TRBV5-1,TGCGCCAGCAGCTTGGGTATTAGCACAGATACGCAGTATTTT,CASSLGISTDTQYF
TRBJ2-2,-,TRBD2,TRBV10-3,TGTGCCATCAGTGGGACTAGCGCTGGCACCGGGGAGCTGTTTTTT,CAISGTSAGTGELFF
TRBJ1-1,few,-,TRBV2,TGTGCCAGCAGAGCCCCGCAGGGGATTCACACTGAAGCTTTCTTT,CASRAPQGIHTEAFF
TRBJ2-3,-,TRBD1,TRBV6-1,TGTGCTTCAGGACAGGGGTGGACAGATACGCAGTATTTT,CASGQGWTDTQYF
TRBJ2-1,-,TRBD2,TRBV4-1,TGCGCCAGCAGCCAAGATGGAGGGAGGGGGCAGTTCTTC,CASSQDGGRGQFF
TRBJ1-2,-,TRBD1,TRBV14,TGTGCCAGCAGCCCTGGGACAGACTATGGCTACACCTTC,CASSPGTDYGYTF
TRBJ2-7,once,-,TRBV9,TGTGCCAGCAGCAGATCTCCGGGAGCTCCGGACGAGCAGTACTTC,CASSRSPGAPDEQYF
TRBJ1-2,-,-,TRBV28,TGTGCCAGCAGTTTAGAGGGAAACTATGGCTACACCTTC,CASSLEGNYGYTF
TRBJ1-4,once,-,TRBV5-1,TGCGCCAGCAGCTTGGGGGAAAATGAAAAACTGTTTTTT,CASSLGENEKLFF
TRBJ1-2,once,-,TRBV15,TGTGCCACCAGCAGAGAAAGCAGGGCCCCTTATGGCTACACCTTC,CATSRESRAPYGYTF
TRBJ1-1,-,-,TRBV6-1,TGTGCCGCCGTCTACAGGACGGACACTGAAGCTTTCTTT,CAAVYRTDTEAFF
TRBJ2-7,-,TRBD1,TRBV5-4,TGTGCCAGCAGCTTGGGACAGGGAGCCTTCTACGAGCAGTACTTC,CASSLGQGAFYEQYF
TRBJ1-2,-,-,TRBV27,TGTGCCAGCAGTTTAAACGGGGAAAGCTATGGCTACACCTTC,CASSLNGESYGYTF
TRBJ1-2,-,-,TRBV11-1,TGTGCCAGCAGCCCCTTGGGGGCCCGGGGCTACACCTTC,CASSPLGARGYTF